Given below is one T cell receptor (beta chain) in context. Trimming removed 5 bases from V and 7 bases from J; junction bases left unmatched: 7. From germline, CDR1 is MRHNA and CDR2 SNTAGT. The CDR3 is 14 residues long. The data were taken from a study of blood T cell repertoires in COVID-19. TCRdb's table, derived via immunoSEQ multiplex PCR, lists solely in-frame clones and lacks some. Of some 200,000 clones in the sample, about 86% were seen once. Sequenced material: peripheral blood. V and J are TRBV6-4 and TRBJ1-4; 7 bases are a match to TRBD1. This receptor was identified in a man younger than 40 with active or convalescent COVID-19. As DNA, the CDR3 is TGTGCCAGCAGTAGGGGGCGAGGGAGTGAAAAACTGTTTTTT. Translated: CASSRGRGSEKLFF.